The 32 T cell receptor beta chains presented below share a single source sample, sequenced in a study of identical twins. TCRdb used MiXCR to reprocess the 5' RACE reads, holding one entry per CDR3 protein. The sample contains 200,000 to 250,000 distinct CDR3 sequences, 6% to 9% of which appear only once. This same sample was also part of a study on yellow fever vaccine responses in identical twins.

The specimen was memory (CD45RO+) T cells sorted from blood. These receptor sequences come from a woman aged 18-29 years in good health.

Turning to this clonotype: This clone may be a read error of a much larger clone one base away. The V gene is TRBV29-1, the J gene TRBJ2-7; 9 bases are a match to TRBD1. This CDR3 region has 13 residues. Germline V gene sequence: CDR1 SQVTM, CDR2 ANQGSEA. The CDR3 DNA reads as TGCAGCGTAGGCCCGGGACAGGGCTACGAGCCGTACTTC. Protein sequence: CSVGPGQGYEPYF.

This clonotype has a count of ten or more. The chain links TRBV11-1 to TRBJ2-1, with D perhaps given as TRBD1 or TRBD2 (5 bases each). CDR3 length: 19 residues. Germline-derived CDR1 and CDR2 are SGHAT and FQDESV (reference sequence). V lost 2 bases, J lost 4 bases, and 24 bases lay in between. The CDR3 is CASSLFRDEGFDIYNEQFF. The CDR3 coding sequence is TGTGCCAGCAGCTTATTTCGGGACGAGGGCTTTGATATATACAATGAGCAGTTCTTC.

At least ten counts were recorded for this clonotype. V usage is TRBV24-1 and J usage is TRBJ2-1; 10 bases line up with TRBD1. V shed 4 bases, J shed 3 bases, and the junction held 5 bases outside the gene matches. The CDR3 has 16 residues. In germline, CDR1 is KGHDR, CDR2 SFDVKD. Written as DNA, the CDR3 is TGTGCCACCAGTGACCCTAGGACAGGGGGCTACAATGAGCAGTTCTTC. It translates to CATSDPRTGGYNEQFF.

The chain carries TRBV24-1 and TRBJ2-1, with 7 bases fitting TRBD2. Germline lookup yields CDR1 KGHDR and CDR2 SFDVKD. CDR3 length equals 18 residues. With V trimmed by 8 bases and J by 4 bases, 19 bases remained unmatched. Here the CDR3 DNA reads TGTGCCACCATGAGTCTGGGGGGAGGGTCCTCCGGGTACAATGAGCAGTTCTTC. It is translated as CATMSLGGGSSGYNEQFF.

This clonotype turned up a few times. V usage is TRBV7-8 and J usage is TRBJ1-2, with a possible D match to TRBD1 (5 bases). The CDR3 has 19 amino acids. Trimming removed 1 base from V and 0 bases from J, with 21 bases in between. Germline lookup yields CDR1 SGHVS and CDR2 FQNEAQ. CDR3 bases: TGTGCCAGCAGCTTAGTGGGGCAGGGAATTACCAAATCTAACTATGGCTACACCTTC. This codes for CASSLVGQGITKSNYGYTF.

This clonotype showed up just once. The chain employs TRBV5-1 and TRBJ2-2; a possible D gene is TRBD1 (5 bases). The CDR3 has 16 amino acids. The germline V gene encodes CDR1 SGHRS and CDR2 YFSETQ. The V and J ends lost 0 bases and 1 base respectively, with 10 bases between them. The CDR3 here is CASSLVGQGNTGELFF. For the CDR3, the DNA is TGCGCCAGCAGCTTGGTTGGGCAGGGGAACACCGGGGAGCTGTTTTTT.

The chain has TRBV20-1 and TRBJ2-3, with 12 nucleotides matching TRBD2. J gave up 1 base and V 1 base, and 3 bases lay outside the gene matches. Germline V CDR1 and CDR2: DFQATT, SNEGSKA (reference sequence). There are 16 residues in the CDR3. Here the CDR3 DNA reads TGCAGTGCTAGAGCTAGCGGGAGGGCCGGCACAGATACGCAGTATTTT. Translation gives CSARASGRAGTDTQYF.

The V gene is TRBV15, the J gene TRBJ2-5, with TRBD1 matching 9 bases. This CDR3 region has 17 residues. V lost 3 bases to trimming and J lost 4 bases; unmatched junction nucleotides: 12. Looked up from germline, CDR1 is LNHNV and CDR2 is YYDKDF (reference sequence). CDR3 DNA: TGTGCCACCAGCAGCTTGACAGGGGGAGCGGTACGAGAGACCCAGTACTTC. It translates to CATSSLTGGAVRETQYF.

The chain links TRBV27 to TRBJ2-2; a weak D match, TRBD1 (6 bases). The CDR3 is 14 residues long. V dropped 11 bases and J dropped 3 bases, with 16 bases sitting between them. CDR1 and CDR2 (germline): MNHEY, SMNVEV (reference sequence). The CDR3 loop reads CAGDRRNYTGELFF. The CDR3 DNA reads as TGTGCCGGCGACAGGCGGAATTACACCGGGGAGCTGTTTTTT.

The CDR3: CASSPTTGVEQYF. The DNA for the CDR3 is TGTGCCAGCAGTCCCACGACAGGGGTCGAGCAGTACTTC. The chain employs TRBV27 and TRBJ2-7, with 8 nucleotides matching TRBD1. CDR1 is MNHEY, CDR2 SMNVEV, per germline (reference sequence). The CDR3 is 13 amino acids. The V segment lost 5 bases and the J segment 6 bases; nucleotides outside the gene matches: 6.

This clonotype was seen ten or more times. The chain couples TRBV6-5 to TRBJ2-1; D is uncertain. Germline lookup yields CDR1 MNHEY and CDR2 SVGAGI. The CDR3 length is 16 residues. V was pared by 2 bases and J by 7 bases, with 18 bases between. CDR3 residues: CASSYTGTRLRNEQFF. In nucleotides, the CDR3 is TGTGCCAGCAGTTACACGGGCACCAGGTTGAGAAATGAGCAGTTCTTC.

This clonotype has only a few counts. This rearrangement joins TRBV4-1 to TRBJ1-3, with D unclear. There are 12 residues in the CDR3. Germline V CDR1 and CDR2: MGHRA, YSYEKL. V shed 0 bases and J shed 7 bases, with 4 bases lying between them. CDR3 in amino acids: CASSQDPNTIYF. CDR3 in DNA: TGCGCCAGCAGCCAAGATCCCAACACCATATATTTT.

This clonotype was picked up a small number of times. The rearrangement uses TRBV9 and TRBJ2-3; 8 nucleotides agree with TRBD2. V trimming: 4 bases; J trimming: 9 bases; junction bases outside the gene matches: 16. CDR3 size: 16 residues. Germline lookup yields CDR1 SGDLS and CDR2 YYNGEE. Here the CDR3 reads CASSPMGGGPPSTQYF. As DNA, the CDR3 is TGTGCCAGCAGCCCGATGGGCGGGGGGCCCCCGAGCACGCAGTATTTT.

There are many counts of this clonotype. The chain employs TRBV18 and TRBJ2-1; D is ambiguous. In germline, CDR1 is KGHSH, CDR2 LQKENI. The ends were cut back, 0 bases at V and 6 bases at J, with 9 bases in the middle. The CDR3 consists of 14 residues. CDR3 in amino acids: CASSPPSRANEQFF. The CDR3 nucleotides read TGTGCCAGCTCACCACCTTCTCGAGCCAATGAGCAGTTCTTC.

This clonotype occurred a few times. The chain recombines TRBV3-1 with TRBJ1-5; D ambiguous. This CDR3 is 14 amino acids long. Germline CDR1 reads LGHDT; CDR2 reads YNNKEL (reference sequence). V gave up 1 base and J gave up 0 bases, with 4 bases separating them. CDR3 bases: TGTGCCAGCAGCCAAGTGGGTAGCAATCAGCCCCAGCATTTT. Protein: CASSQVGSNQPQHF.

The chain uses TRBV28 and TRBJ1-5, with 8 bases that match TRBD1. The CDR3 is 15 residues long. Trimming cost V 2 bases and J 2 bases; bases outside gene matches: 2. The V gene's germline CDR1 is MDHEN and CDR2 SYDVKM. The CDR3 DNA reads TGTGCCAGCAGTTTACTGACAGGGGGCAATCAGCCCCAGCATTTT. Its protein product is CASSLLTGGNQPQHF.

The sample holds many counts of this clonotype. This chain links TRBV10-3 with TRBJ2-4; 13 bases align to TRBD2. The CDR3 contains 16 residues. The germline CDR1 and CDR2 sequences are ENHRY and SYGVKD. Losses at the gene ends were 5 bases for V and 6 bases for J; bases not matched to a gene: 7. CDR3 bases: TGTGCCATCAGTTCTACTAGCGGGGGGGCTATAAACATTCAGTACTTC. Its translation is CAISSTSGGAINIQYF.

The CDR3 nucleotides are TGTGCCAGCAGTGAGAATACGGGGGCTCACTATGGCTACACCTTC. Translated: CASSENTGAHYGYTF. The chain uses TRBV2 and TRBJ1-2; tentatively, D is TRBD1 (6 bases). The CDR3 has 15 amino acids. Trimming stripped 3 bases from V and 3 bases from J, with 14 bases between. The germline V gene has CDR1 SNHLY and CDR2 FYNNEI.

This clonotype was seen many times. The chain is built from TRBV9 and TRBJ2-7, with D perhaps being TRBD1 or TRBD2 (7 bases each). The CDR3 sequence is 16 residues long. V gave up 0 bases and J gave up 0 bases, with 13 bases separating them. CDR1 and CDR2 from the germline V gene are SGDLS and YYNGEE. The CDR3 spells CASSVGEGQSSYEQYF. CDR3 coding DNA: TGTGCCAGCAGCGTAGGGGAGGGACAGAGCTCCTACGAGCAGTACTTC.

Many counts were recorded for this clonotype. This sequence joins TRBV6-1 and TRBJ1-5, with D tentatively TRBD1 (5 bases). Germline V gene data show CDR1 as MNHNS and CDR2 as SASEGT. V was trimmed by 6 bases and J by 2 bases, leaving 14 bases between them. The CDR3 is 15 amino acids. This CDR3 is CASSRFREGNQPQHF. The CDR3 DNA sequence: TGTGCCAGCAGCCGCTTCAGGGAGGGCAATCAGCCCCAGCATTTT.

The chain uses TRBV19 and TRBJ1-3; D unresolved. CDR3 length: 14 residues. V gave up 5 bases and J gave up 2 bases, with 10 bases separating them. Germline CDR1 reads LNHDA; CDR2 reads SQIVND (reference sequence). CDR3 region: CASSPWTAGNTIYF. The CDR3 nucleotides are TGTGCCAGTAGTCCCTGGACCGCTGGAAACACCATATATTTT.

This clonotype came up many times. V gene TRBV7-2 combines with J gene TRBJ1-1; 9 bases agree with TRBD1. V lost 1 base to trimming and J lost 3 bases; unmatched junction nucleotides: 3. The CDR3 has 15 amino acids. In germline, CDR1 is SGHTA, CDR2 FQGNSA. The CDR3 nucleotides read TGTGCCAGCAGCTTAGGGACAGGGGTCGACACTGAAGCTTTCTTT. It translates to CASSLGTGVDTEAFF.

This rearrangement joins TRBV7-2 to TRBJ2-4; 7 bases align to TRBD1. The V gene end was trimmed by 5 bases and the J gene end by 8 bases; junction bases not matched to a gene: 3. CDR1 and CDR2 (germline): SGHTA, FQGNSA. This CDR3 region has 12 residues. The CDR3 nucleotides read TGTGCCAGCAGCGCCCAGGGGGACATTCAGTACTTC. This encodes CASSAQGDIQYF.

V is TRBV7-2 and J is TRBJ2-1; D possibly matches TRBD1 or TRBD2 (5 bases each). Trimming stripped 2 bases from V and 8 bases from J, with 10 bases between. Germline V gives CDR1 SGHTA, CDR2 FQGNSA. The CDR3 is made up of 13 amino acids. CDR3 sequence reads: CASSLSGSHEQFF. Written as DNA, the CDR3 is TGTGCCAGCAGCTTATCAGGGAGCCATGAGCAGTTCTTC.

This clonotype showed up just a few times. The chain couples TRBV7-2 to TRBJ1-1; D not resolved. The CDR3 is made up of 12 amino acids. Germline assignment: CDR1 SGHTA and CDR2 FQGNSA. Trimming pared 3 bases from V and 10 bases from J, leaving 12 bases between. The CDR3 nucleotides read TGTGCCAGCAGCTTTGTTCGTAGTGGAGCTTTCTTT. Protein sequence: CASSFVRSGAFF.

The V gene is TRBV11-3, the J gene TRBJ1-1; 10 positions match TRBD1. The CDR3 runs 13 residues. Per germline, CDR1 SGHNT and CDR2 YENEEA. Losses at the gene ends were 5 bases for V and 6 bases for J; bases not matched to a gene: 3. The CDR3 DNA follows: TGTGCCAGCAGCCGACAGGGGGCTTCTGAAGCTTTCTTT. Amino acids: CASSRQGASEAFF.

In regard to this clonotype: With a much larger clone just one base away, this may be a read error. The rearrangement uses TRBV7-9 and TRBJ2-5; D is perhaps TRBD2 (6 bases). Germline lookup yields CDR1 SEHNR and CDR2 FQNEAQ (reference sequence). CDR3 length equals 12 residues. The CDR3 DNA sequence: TGTGCCAGCAGCTTGCGGGGTGAGACCCCGTACTTC. Protein: CASSLRGETPYF.

The chain combines TRBV5-4 with TRBJ1-2; D is perhaps TRBD1 (5 bases). Germline-derived CDR1 and CDR2 are SGHNT and YYREEE (reference sequence). The germline V and J ends were trimmed by 0 bases and 5 bases, with 17 bases remaining between them. The CDR3 loop spans 16 amino acids. The CDR3 DNA is TGTGCCAGCAGCTTGGGATTCTCGGGGGAAGTGTATGGCTACACCTTC. Protein product: CASSLGFSGEVYGYTF. Together with reference TRBV5-4 and TRBJ1-2, the CDR3 gives the full variable domain: ETGVTQSPTHLIKTRGQQVTLRCSSQSGHNTVSWYQQALGQGPQFIFQYYREEENGRGNFPPRFSGLQFPNYSSELNVNALELDDSALYLCASSLGFSGEVYGYTFGSGTRLTVV.

This clonotype showed up many times. This chain joins TRBV27 and TRBJ2-2, with 10 bases identical to TRBD2. Germline V gene sequence: CDR1 MNHEY, CDR2 SMNVEV (reference sequence). V gave up 6 bases and J gave up 3 bases; unmatched junction bases: 10. The CDR3 is 17 amino acids. The DNA for the CDR3 is TGTGCCAGCAGAACACAAGCGGGAGGGAAATACACCGGGGAGCTGTTTTTT. The encoded protein is CASRTQAGGKYTGELFF.

This clonotype was recorded many times. CDR3 in amino acids: CASSYSTGSGRAQYF. Written as DNA, the CDR3 is TGTGCCAGCAGTTACTCGACGGGGTCGGGGAGGGCGCAGTATTTT. J is TRBJ2-3 and V is TRBV6-2 or TRBV6-3, with 7 bases that match TRBD2. The CDR3 contains 15 residues. CDR1 and CDR2 from the germline V gene are MNHEY and SVGEGT. J lost 10 bases, V lost 0 bases, and 10 bases had no gene match.

This sequence joins TRBV27 and TRBJ2-3, with a weak D call TRBD2 (5 bases). CDR3 length: 15 amino acids. The V gene's germline CDR1 is MNHEY and CDR2 SMNVEV (reference sequence). V dropped 3 bases and J dropped 4 bases, with 14 bases sitting between them. The CDR3 protein is CASSFRGMGSDTQYF. The CDR3 nucleotides read TGTGCCAGCAGTTTCCGGGGAATGGGGTCAGATACGCAGTATTTT.

This clonotype was detected a few times. The J gene is TRBJ2-3, the V gene TRBV6-1; 9 nucleotides align to TRBD1. Looked up from germline, CDR1 is MNHNS and CDR2 is SASEGT. With V trimmed by 5 bases and J by 6 bases, 6 bases remained unmatched. The CDR3 sequence is 14 residues long. CDR3 amino acids: CASSPTGGRDTQYF. CDR3 bases: TGTGCCAGCAGTCCTACAGGGGGCAGGGATACGCAGTATTTT.